This T cell receptor beta chain was recorded in a study of PD-L1 blockade in urothelial cancer. With regard to this clone: What it binds is unknown.

Germline V gives CDR1 MNHEY, CDR2 SMNVEV (reference sequence). CDR3 length equals 14 residues. Trimming removed 10 bases from V and 6 bases from J, with 19 bases in between. The study, taken as a whole, reports: Below-median pretreatment blood TCR clonality was associated with improved progression-free and overall survival. Durable-benefit patients had greater expansion of tumor-associated blood clones at 3 weeks.

Every PCR received spiked-in synthetic TCR analog templates. Produced via immunoSEQ multiplex PCR; TCRdb's table is partial and in-frame only. The sample holds tens of thousands of clones, 90% to 95% seen once. The source of this sequence is a man aged 55 to 70 with urothelial cancer. The sample consisted of PBMCs, taken around atezolizumab (anti-PD-L1) treatment. This chain links TRBV27 with TRBJ2-1; D not certain. CDR3 in DNA: TGTGCCACCCGAAGCCAGGCCCTCGGCAATGAGCAGTTCTTC. Residues: CATRSQALGNEQFF.